This T cell receptor beta chain was captured by sequencing in a study of blood T cell repertoires in COVID-19. In germline, CDR1 is MNHNY, CDR2 SVGAGI (reference sequence). The trim removed 6 bases at V and 8 bases at J, leaving 11 bases unmatched. The CDR3 runs 14 residues. Original processing notes: Estimated nucleated cell counts came from reference gene primer amplification. Only in-frame clones appear in the TCRdb table, and some are missing; sequencing was by immunoSEQ multiplex PCR. D and trimming come from the DNA, and the V and J calls and clone size come from that table. The sample records under 200,000 clones, nearly 90% being singletons.

The chain joins TRBV6-6 to TRBJ1-1, with 8 bases identical to TRBD1. The TCR comes from a man aged 60-69 years with active or convalescent COVID-19. The specimen was peripheral blood. The CDR3 sequence: CASSLSRQGLEAFF. DNA of the CDR3: TGTGCCAGCAGCCTATCTAGACAGGGGCTGGAAGCTTTCTTT.